Shown below are 21 T cell receptor beta chains from a single sample sequenced in a study of blood T cell repertoires in COVID-19 (TCRdb year 2020). Preparation of the library involved the immunoSEQ multiplex PCR assay. Imported from immuneACCESS, the table was reduced by TCRdb to in-frame sequences with V and J called. These copies leave out some clones; in studies compared against another copy, an unresolved V gene accounts for under half, and the cause of the remainder is not known. This sample holds about 130,000 clones; 70% to 75% were observed only once. More than 5% of the sample is in the top ten clones. Sequenced input: peripheral blood. The origin of the receptors is a man between 60 and 70 years old with acute or convalescent COVID-19.

The chain has TRBV27 and TRBJ2-1; 8 nucleotides align to TRBD2. CDR1 and CDR2 from the germline V gene are MNHEY and SMNVEV (reference sequence). V gave up 6 bases and J gave up 4 bases; unmatched junction bases: 8. This CDR3 has 15 amino acids. The CDR3 loop is CASRRAGVQYNEQFF. CDR3 DNA: TGTGCCAGCAGAAGAGCGGGAGTACAGTACAATGAGCAGTTCTTC.

Concerning this clone itself: Other DNA sequences in the same sample also yield this CDR3. V gene TRBV5-6 combines with J gene TRBJ2-3; maybe TRBD2 (5 bases). V dropped 0 bases and J dropped 6 bases, with 8 bases sitting between them. There are 13 residues in the CDR3. CDR1 SGHDT and CDR2 YYEEEE come from the germline V gene. Written as DNA, the CDR3 is TGTGCCAGCAGCTTGGAAGCGGCCGATACGCAGTATTTT. Amino acid sequence: CASSLEAADTQYF.

The gene calls are TRBV29-1 and TRBJ2-3; D is perhaps TRBD2 (6 bases). This CDR3 has 13 residues. Germline V gene lookup returns CDR1 SQVTM and CDR2 ANQGSEA. V lost 4 bases and J lost 1, with 9 bases in between. The CDR3 loop reads CSVVGGGTDTQYF. The CDR3 DNA sequence: TGCAGCGTTGTCGGCGGGGGCACAGATACGCAGTATTTT.

This clone was seen just once. This sequence joins TRBV5-1 and TRBJ1-3, with 7 bases lining up with TRBD1. The length of the CDR3 is 15 residues. Germline V CDR1 and CDR2: SGHRS, YFSETQ. The trim removed 3 bases at V and 0 bases at J, leaving 3 bases unmatched. The CDR3 DNA is TGCGCCAGCAGCTCAGGGACAGCCTCTGGAAACACCATATATTTT. This sequence encodes CASSSGTASGNTIYF.

The chain's CDR3 is CASSQDSRAGANVLTF. DNA of the CDR3: TGCGCCAGCAGCCAAGATTCCAGGGCTGGGGCCAACGTCCTGACTTTC. This chain uses TRBV4-1 with TRBJ2-6, with D possibly matching TRBD1 (5 bases). Germline V gene lookup returns CDR1 MGHRA and CDR2 YSYEKL. Trimming cost V 0 bases and J 2 bases, with 8 bases left between them. The CDR3 totals 16 residues.

The genes are TRBV3-1 (or the pseudogene TRBV3-2) and TRBJ2-7; 7 bases line up with TRBD2. Germline-derived CDR1 and CDR2 are LGHDT and YNNKEL (reference sequence). The CDR3 is 14 residues long. Trimming cost V 6 bases and J 3 bases; bases outside gene matches: 8. CDR3 nucleotides: TGTGCCAGCAGTGCTAGCGGAGGGCTCTACGAGCAGTACTTC. Its translation is CASSASGGLYEQYF.

The chain uses TRBV27 and TRBJ2-7; weak D call: TRBD2 (7 bases). V gave up 1 base and J gave up 6 bases, with 19 bases separating them. This CDR3 contains 16 residues. From germline, CDR1 is MNHEY and CDR2 SMNVEV (reference sequence). CDR3 bases: TGTGCCAGCAGTTTATATTCTCGCGGCCGGGGGGCCGAGCAGTACTTC. It yields the protein CASSLYSRGRGAEQYF.

The gene calls are TRBV5-3 and TRBJ1-1, with 12 bases fitting TRBD1. TRBV5-3 is known as an ORF, though its function is uncertain. CDR3 size: 16 residues. V gave up 10 bases and J gave up 1 base; unmatched junction bases: 11. The CDR3 spells CAETGTGGRRNTEAFF. In DNA form, the CDR3 reads TGTGCCGAAACCGGGACAGGGGGCAGGAGGAACACTGAAGCTTTCTTT.

This clone was detected only a few times. CDR3 sequence: CATSGGLAWETQYF. The CDR3 coding sequence is TGTGCCACCAGTGGGGGACTAGCGTGGGAGACCCAGTACTTC. V usage is TRBV19 and J usage is TRBJ2-5, with 10 bases that match TRBD2. This CDR3 has 14 amino acids. V was clipped by 10 bases and J by 5 bases; unmatched bases: 10. CDR1 is LNHDA, CDR2 SQIVND, per germline (reference sequence).

V and J are TRBV19 and TRBJ1-5, with D unclear. This CDR3 spans 13 amino acids. The germline V gene has CDR1 LNHDA and CDR2 SQIVND (reference sequence). V gave up 4 bases and J gave up 3 bases, with 7 bases separating them. The CDR3 DNA follows: TGTGCCAGTAGTAGGCAGATCAATCAGCCCCAGCATTTT. Its protein is CASSRQINQPQHF.

This clone has just a few counts. This chain connects TRBV5-1 to TRBJ1-2; tentative D call: TRBD1 (6 bases). Trimming shortened V by 4 bases and J by 6 bases, and 16 bases separated the two germline ends. The CDR3 runs 14 residues. Looked up from germline, CDR1 is SGHRS and CDR2 is YFSETQ. CDR3 loop: CASSPSAQGNGYTF. The CDR3 nucleotides read TGCGCCAGCAGCCCCTCGGCTCAGGGGAATGGCTACACCTTC. The full variable domain, completed using reference TRBV5-1 and TRBJ1-2, is KAGVTQTPRYLIKTRGQQVTLSCSPISGHRSVSWYQQTPGQGLQFLFEYFSETQRNKGNFPGRFSGRQFSNSRSEMNVSTLELGDSALYLCASSPSAQGNGYTFGSGTRLTVV.

This clone was seen more than once but under ten times. The rearrangement links TRBV3-1 (or the pseudogene TRBV3-2) to TRBJ2-1; TRBD2 matches 12 bases. CDR1 is LGHDT and CDR2 is YNNKEL in the germline V gene (reference sequence). J gave up 10 bases and V 2 bases, and 6 bases lay outside the gene matches. The CDR3 loop spans 15 amino acids. CDR3 bases: TGTGCCAGCAGCCAAACGACTAGCGGGAGAAACGAGCAGTTCTTC. This sequence encodes CASSQTTSGRNEQFF.

J is TRBJ2-7 and V is TRBV19; 8 bases fit TRBD1. The CDR3 spans 14 residues. J was trimmed by 3 bases and V by 6 bases; bases with no gene match: 7. The V gene's germline CDR1 is LNHDA and CDR2 SQIVND (reference sequence). The CDR3 nucleotides read TGTGCCAGTAGCAATTCCGGGACAGGCTACGAGCAGTACTTC. Protein product: CASSNSGTGYEQYF.

CDR3: CASSSSGTGDYEQYF. In nucleotides, the CDR3 is TGTGCCAGCAGTTCCAGCGGGACAGGGGACTACGAGCAGTACTTC. The rearrangement links TRBV27 to TRBJ2-7, with 10 nucleotides matching TRBD1. The V and J ends lost 4 bases and 3 bases, in that order; junction bases with no gene match: 6. Germline V CDR1 and CDR2: MNHEY, SMNVEV (reference sequence). CDR3 length: 15 amino acids.

The gene calls are TRBV5-8 and TRBJ2-1, with TRBD2 matching 7 bases. J lost 9 bases, V lost 0 bases, and 9 bases had no gene match. CDR3 length equals 15 residues. Germline V gene data show CDR1 as SGHTS and CDR2 as YDEGEE. The CDR3 region is CASSLEVGGGIEQFF. The DNA for the CDR3 is TGTGCCAGCAGCTTGGAGGTGGGGGGGGGAATTGAGCAGTTCTTC.

This clone was counted once. J is TRBJ1-6 and V is TRBV6-5; 9 bases are shared with TRBD1. The CDR3 length is 13 residues. CDR1 is MNHEY and CDR2 is SVGAGI in the germline V gene. The junction had 3 bases not matched to a gene; V was cut back by 10 bases and J by 5 bases. CDR3 sequence: CATWDRDNSPLHF. As DNA, the CDR3 is TGTGCCACCTGGGACAGGGATAATTCACCCCTCCACTTT.

This chain joins TRBV7-9 and TRBJ2-1; D perhaps matches TRBD1 (7 bases). CDR3 size: 14 residues. The germline V gene has CDR1 SEHNR and CDR2 FQNEAQ (reference sequence). Trimming pared 2 bases from V and 7 bases from J, leaving 12 bases between. The CDR3 loop is CASSLSAGGNEQFF. In DNA, the CDR3 is TGTGCCAGCAGCTTATCTGCAGGGGGGAATGAGCAGTTCTTC.

Details on this clone: Other DNA sequences in this sample translate to the same CDR3. The V and J genes are TRBV6-5 and TRBJ1-5; 9 bases are shared with TRBD1. Germline V gene sequence: CDR1 MNHEY, CDR2 SVGAGI. Losses at the gene ends were 8 bases for V and 4 bases for J; bases not matched to a gene: 3. CDR3 length equals 13 residues. The CDR3 bases are TGTGCCAGCCTGACAGGGGGGAATCAGCCCCAGCATTTT. As protein: CASLTGGNQPQHF.

V is TRBV11-2 and J is TRBJ2-3; TRBD2 matches at 8 bases. J gave up 4 bases and V 5 bases, and 5 bases lay outside the gene matches. Per the germline V gene, CDR1 is SGHAT and CDR2 is FQNNGV. CDR3 length: 14 amino acids. CDR3 bases: TGTGCCAGCAGCCGCGGGGGGAGGTCAGATACGCAGTATTTT. This translates into CASSRGGRSDTQYF.

V gene TRBV3-1 (or the pseudogene TRBV3-2) combines with J gene TRBJ1-2, with a tentative D call TRBD1 (5 bases). Germline loops: CDR1 LGHDT, CDR2 YNNKEL (reference sequence). This CDR3 contains 14 residues. V lost 3 bases and J lost 10, with 18 bases in between. The chain's CDR3 is CASSHGWQGGLYTF. The CDR3 bases are TGTGCCAGCAGCCATGGTTGGCAGGGAGGACTCTACACCTTC.

The chain recombines TRBV5-1 with TRBJ1-4; the D is unclear. The CDR3 is made up of 13 amino acids. Germline V lookup: CDR1 SGHRS, CDR2 YFSETQ. V dropped 4 bases and J dropped 5 bases, with 9 bases sitting between them. In nucleotides, the CDR3 is TGCGCCAGCAGCCCCTCCCTCAATGAAAAACTGTTTTTT. This sequence encodes CASSPSLNEKLFF.